This T cell receptor beta chain derives from a study of T cells in Graves' hyperthyroidism and ophthalmopathy. The CDR3 is made up of 16 amino acids. V shed 0 bases, J shed 0 bases, and the junction held 5 bases outside the gene matches. Germline values: CDR1 LGHNA, CDR2 YNFKEQ. Using RNA transcripts as the source, TCR beta CDR3 regions were amplified. An initial round of RT-PCR targeting the TCR CDR3 relied on the HTBI primer set. MiXCR was run by TCRdb on the multiplex PCR reads, yielding one entry per CDR3 protein. Of about 300,000 distinct CDR3 sequences in the sample, around 20% are singletons; the top ten hold 35% to 40%.

Sequenced material: blood. The sequence was collected from a man aged 45-65 years with Graves' ophthalmopathy. The chain combines TRBV4-2 with TRBJ2-7; 7 nucleotides align to TRBD2. The DNA of the CDR3 is TGTGCCAGCAGCCAAGAAAACGGGGGGATCTCCTACGAGCAGTACTTC. Translating it yields CASSQENGGISYEQYF.